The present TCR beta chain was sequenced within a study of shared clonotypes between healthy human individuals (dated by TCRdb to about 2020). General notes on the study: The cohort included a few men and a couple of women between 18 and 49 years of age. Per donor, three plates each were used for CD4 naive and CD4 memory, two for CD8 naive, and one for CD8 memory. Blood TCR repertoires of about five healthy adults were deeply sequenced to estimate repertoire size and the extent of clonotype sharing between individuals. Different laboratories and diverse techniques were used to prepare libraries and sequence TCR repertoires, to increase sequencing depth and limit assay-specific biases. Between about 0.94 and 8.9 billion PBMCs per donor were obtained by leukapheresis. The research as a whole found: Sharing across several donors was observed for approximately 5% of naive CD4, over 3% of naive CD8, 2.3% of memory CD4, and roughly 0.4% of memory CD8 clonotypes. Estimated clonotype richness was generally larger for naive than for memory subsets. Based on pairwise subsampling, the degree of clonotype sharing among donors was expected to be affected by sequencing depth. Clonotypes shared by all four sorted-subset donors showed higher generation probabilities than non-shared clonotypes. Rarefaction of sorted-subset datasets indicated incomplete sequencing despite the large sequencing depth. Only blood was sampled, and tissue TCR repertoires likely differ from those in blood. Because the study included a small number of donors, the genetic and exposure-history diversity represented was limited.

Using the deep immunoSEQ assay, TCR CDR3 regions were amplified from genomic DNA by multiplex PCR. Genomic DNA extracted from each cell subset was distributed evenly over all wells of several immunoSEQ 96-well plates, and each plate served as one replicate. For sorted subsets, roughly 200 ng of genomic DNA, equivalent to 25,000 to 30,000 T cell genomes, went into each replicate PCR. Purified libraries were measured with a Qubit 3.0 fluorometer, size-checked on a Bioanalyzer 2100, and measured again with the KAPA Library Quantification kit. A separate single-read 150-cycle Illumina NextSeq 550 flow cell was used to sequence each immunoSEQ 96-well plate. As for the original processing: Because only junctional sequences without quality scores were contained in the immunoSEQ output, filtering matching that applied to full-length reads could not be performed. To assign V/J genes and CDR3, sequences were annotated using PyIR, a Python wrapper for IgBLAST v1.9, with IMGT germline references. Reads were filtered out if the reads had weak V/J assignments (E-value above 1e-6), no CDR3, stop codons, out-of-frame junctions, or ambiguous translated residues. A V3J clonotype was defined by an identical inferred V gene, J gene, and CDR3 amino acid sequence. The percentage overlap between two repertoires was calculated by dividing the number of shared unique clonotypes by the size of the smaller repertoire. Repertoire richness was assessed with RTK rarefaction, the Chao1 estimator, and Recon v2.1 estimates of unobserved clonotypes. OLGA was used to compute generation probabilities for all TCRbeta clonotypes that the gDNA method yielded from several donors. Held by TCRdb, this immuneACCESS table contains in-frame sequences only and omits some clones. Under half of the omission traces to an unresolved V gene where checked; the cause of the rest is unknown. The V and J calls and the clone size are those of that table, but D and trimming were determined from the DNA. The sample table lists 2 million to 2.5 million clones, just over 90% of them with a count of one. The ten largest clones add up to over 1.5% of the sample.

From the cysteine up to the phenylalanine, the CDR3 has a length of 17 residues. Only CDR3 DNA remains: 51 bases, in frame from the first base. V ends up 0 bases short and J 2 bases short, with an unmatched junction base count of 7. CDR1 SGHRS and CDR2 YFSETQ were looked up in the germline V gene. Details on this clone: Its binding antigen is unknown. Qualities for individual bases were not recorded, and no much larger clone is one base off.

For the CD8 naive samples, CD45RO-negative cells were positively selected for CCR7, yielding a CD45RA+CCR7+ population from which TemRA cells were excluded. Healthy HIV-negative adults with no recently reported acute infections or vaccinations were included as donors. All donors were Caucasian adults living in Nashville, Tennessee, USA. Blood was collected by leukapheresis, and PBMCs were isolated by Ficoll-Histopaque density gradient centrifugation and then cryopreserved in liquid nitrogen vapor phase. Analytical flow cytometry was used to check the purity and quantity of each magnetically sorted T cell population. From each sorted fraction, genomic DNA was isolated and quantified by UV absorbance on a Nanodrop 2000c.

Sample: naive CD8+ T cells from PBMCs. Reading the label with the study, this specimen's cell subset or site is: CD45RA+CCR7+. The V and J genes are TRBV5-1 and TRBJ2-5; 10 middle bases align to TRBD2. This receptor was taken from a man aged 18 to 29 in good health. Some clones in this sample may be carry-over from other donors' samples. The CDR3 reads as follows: CASSLARVAGGQETQYF. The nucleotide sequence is TGCGCCAGCAGCTTGGCCCGTGTAGCGGGAGGTCAAGAGACCCAGTACTTC.